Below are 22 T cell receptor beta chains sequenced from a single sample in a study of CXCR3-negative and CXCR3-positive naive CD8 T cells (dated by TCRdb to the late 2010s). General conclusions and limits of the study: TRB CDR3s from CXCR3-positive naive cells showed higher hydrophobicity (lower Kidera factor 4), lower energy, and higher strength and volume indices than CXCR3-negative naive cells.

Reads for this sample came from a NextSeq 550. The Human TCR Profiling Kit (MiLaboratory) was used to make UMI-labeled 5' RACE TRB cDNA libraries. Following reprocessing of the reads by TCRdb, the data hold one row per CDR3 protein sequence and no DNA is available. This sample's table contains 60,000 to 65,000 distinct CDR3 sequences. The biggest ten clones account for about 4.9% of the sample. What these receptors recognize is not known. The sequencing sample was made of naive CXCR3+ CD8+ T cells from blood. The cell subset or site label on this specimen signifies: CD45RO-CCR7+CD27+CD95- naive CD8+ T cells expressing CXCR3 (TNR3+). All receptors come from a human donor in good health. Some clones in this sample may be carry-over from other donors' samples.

The CDR3 loop is CASTSALANGYTF. This sequence joins TRBV25-1 and TRBJ1-2. Germline CDR1 MGHDK, CDR2 SYGVNS. This CDR3 has 13 amino acids.

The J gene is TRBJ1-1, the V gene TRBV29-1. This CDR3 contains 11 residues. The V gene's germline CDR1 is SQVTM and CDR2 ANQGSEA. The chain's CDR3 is CSVVEGLEAFF.

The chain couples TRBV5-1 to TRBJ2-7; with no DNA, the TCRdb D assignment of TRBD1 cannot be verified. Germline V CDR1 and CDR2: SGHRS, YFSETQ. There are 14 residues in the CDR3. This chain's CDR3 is CASSAGDGPYEQYF.

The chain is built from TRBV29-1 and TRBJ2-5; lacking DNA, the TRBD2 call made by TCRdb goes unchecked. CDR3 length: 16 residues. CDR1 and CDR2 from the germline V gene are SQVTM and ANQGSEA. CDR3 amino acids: CSVEPGRGTVQETQYF.

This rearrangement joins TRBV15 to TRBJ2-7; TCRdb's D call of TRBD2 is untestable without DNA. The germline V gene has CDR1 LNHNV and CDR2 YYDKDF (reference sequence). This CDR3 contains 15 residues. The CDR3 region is CATSISGGSLYEQYF.

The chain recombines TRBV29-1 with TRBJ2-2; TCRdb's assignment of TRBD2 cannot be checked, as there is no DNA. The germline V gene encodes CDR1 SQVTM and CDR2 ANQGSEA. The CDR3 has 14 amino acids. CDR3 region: CSVESGQRVGELFF.

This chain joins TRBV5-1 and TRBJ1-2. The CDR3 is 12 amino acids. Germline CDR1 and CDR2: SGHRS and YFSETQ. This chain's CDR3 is CASSLEGKGYTF.

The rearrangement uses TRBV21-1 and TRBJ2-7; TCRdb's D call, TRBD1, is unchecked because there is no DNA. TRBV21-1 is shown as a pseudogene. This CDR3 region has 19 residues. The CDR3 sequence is CASSKGVALGQVYSYEQYF.

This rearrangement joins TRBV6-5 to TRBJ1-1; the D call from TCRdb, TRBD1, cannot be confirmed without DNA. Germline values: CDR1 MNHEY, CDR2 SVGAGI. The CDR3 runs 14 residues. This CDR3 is CASSYSTLQGGTFF.

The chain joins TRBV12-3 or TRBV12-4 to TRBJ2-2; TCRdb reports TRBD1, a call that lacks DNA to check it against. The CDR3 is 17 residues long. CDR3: CASSLYGTPAGTGELFF.

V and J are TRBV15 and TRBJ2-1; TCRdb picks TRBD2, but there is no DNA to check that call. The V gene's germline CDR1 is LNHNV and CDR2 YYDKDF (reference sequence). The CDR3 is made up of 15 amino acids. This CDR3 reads CATSGLAGDYNEQFF.

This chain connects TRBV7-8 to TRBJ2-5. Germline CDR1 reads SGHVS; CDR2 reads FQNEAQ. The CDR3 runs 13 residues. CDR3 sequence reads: CASSSGLRETQYF.

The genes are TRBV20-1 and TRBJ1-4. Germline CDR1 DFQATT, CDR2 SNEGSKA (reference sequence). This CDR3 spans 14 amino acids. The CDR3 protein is CSAKDRATNEKLFF.

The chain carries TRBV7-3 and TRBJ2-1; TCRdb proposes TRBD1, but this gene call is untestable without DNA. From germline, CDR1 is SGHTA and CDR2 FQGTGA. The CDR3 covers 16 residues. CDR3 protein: CASSPHHQSAPDEQFF.

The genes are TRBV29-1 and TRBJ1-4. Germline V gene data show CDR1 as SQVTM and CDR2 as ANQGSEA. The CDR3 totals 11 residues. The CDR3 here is CSVQRNEKLFF.

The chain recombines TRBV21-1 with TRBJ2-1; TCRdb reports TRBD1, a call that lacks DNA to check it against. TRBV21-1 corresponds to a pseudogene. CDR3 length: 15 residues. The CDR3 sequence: CASSGAGKTYNEQFF.

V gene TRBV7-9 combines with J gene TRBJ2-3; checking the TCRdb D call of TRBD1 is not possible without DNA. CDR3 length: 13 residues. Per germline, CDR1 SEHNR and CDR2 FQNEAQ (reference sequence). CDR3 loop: CASSLPEGDTQYF. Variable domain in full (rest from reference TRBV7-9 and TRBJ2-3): DTGVSQNPRHKITKRGQNVTFRCDPISEHNRLYWYRQTLGQGPEFLTYFQNEAQLEKSRLLSDRFSAERPKGSFSTLEIQRTEQGDSAMYLCASSLPEGDTQYFGPGTRLTVL.

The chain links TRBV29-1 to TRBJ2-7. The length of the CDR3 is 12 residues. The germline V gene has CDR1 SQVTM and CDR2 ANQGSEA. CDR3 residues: CSVADSSYEQYF.

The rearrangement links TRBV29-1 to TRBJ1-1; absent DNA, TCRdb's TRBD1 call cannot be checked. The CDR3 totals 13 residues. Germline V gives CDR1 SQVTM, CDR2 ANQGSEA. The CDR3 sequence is CSVPVGGNTEAFF.

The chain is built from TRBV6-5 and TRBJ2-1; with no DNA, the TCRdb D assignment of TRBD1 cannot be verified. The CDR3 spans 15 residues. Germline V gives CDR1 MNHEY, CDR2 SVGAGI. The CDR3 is CATHPLSSGGFEQFF.

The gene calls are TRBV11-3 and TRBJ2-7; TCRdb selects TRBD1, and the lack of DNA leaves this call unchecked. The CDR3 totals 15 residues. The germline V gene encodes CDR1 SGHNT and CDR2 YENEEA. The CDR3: CASSFDRGSSYEQYF.

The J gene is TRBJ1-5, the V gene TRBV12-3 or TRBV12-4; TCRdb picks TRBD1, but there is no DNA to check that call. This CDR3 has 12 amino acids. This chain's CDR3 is CATGEVNQPQHF.